This T cell receptor beta chain was obtained from a study of post-analysis software for immune sequencing data. Study as a whole: Both relapsing-remitting and secondary progressive multiple sclerosis featured among the disease courses, as did progressive-relapsing multiple sclerosis. Study-level findings and limits: Controls significantly exceeded multiple sclerosis patients in normalized Chao1 diversity. The five TRBV segments detected at higher frequency in patients than in controls included TRBV5-6, TRBV5-1 and TRBV20-1.

The length of the CDR3 is 17 residues. V was trimmed by 5 bases and J by 4 bases, leaving 21 bases between them. Germline CDR1 is LNHNV and CDR2 is YYDKDF (reference sequence). For this clonotype: Its antigen is still unknown.

Libraries were made from TCR beta cDNA, and they carried unique molecular identifiers. Once about 0.95 to 10 million T cells were used, about half a million cDNA molecules resulted. Each CDR3 protein is one row after TCRdb ran MiXCR on the PCR reads. This sample yields 400,000 to 500,000 distinct CDR3 sequences, of which 30% to 45% are seen a single time; approximately 7.6% belongs to the top ten. The rearrangement links TRBV15 to TRBJ1-5; no clear D. The sample consisted of blood. The sequence was collected from a girl aged 2 to 9 with multiple sclerosis. The chain's CDR3 is CATSPRVHKSLNQPQHF. CDR3 in DNA: TGTGCCACCAGCCCCCGGGTACACAAAAGCCTGAATCAGCCCCAGCATTTT.